The 20 T cell receptor beta chains below come from one sample, sequenced in a study of T-cell reconstitution after alpha-beta-depleted transplantation in children. Study-level findings and limits: It was newly produced T cells that mostly accounted for T-cell counts and diversity one year after transplant.

Preparation of the TCRbeta library used unique molecular identifiers. TCRdb recomputed calls from the PCR reads with MiXCR, one row per CDR3 protein. The table has 250,000 to 300,000 distinct CDR3 sequences, roughly 7.8% seen once. What these receptors recognize is not known. The sample here was peripheral blood, taken 360 days after TCRalphabeta/CD19-depleted stem cell transplant. Every receptor here comes from a female patient aged 2-9 years who had a stem cell transplant for Fanconi anemia, so the T cells may come from the graft donor.

This clonotype was detected a few times. This chain uses TRBV2 with TRBJ1-4, with D possibly matching TRBD1 (5 bases). V dropped 6 bases and J dropped 3 bases, with 14 bases sitting between them. In germline, CDR1 is SNHLY, CDR2 FYNNEI. The CDR3 runs 15 residues. The CDR3 is CASRQGTASNEKLFF. The CDR3 coding sequence is TGTGCCAGCAGGCAAGGGACGGCTTCTAATGAAAAACTGTTTTTT.

This clonotype came up many times. The chain recombines TRBV10-3 with TRBJ2-3; D is unclear. The CDR3 is made up of 15 amino acids. V lost 3 bases to trimming and J lost 2 bases, with 12 bases between them. Germline values: CDR1 ENHRY, CDR2 SYGVKD. The CDR3 reads CAISDPVNLTDTQYF. CDR3 nucleotide sequence: TGTGCCATCAGTGACCCTGTAAACCTCACAGATACGCAGTATTTT.

This clonotype showed up just a few times. The chain's CDR3 is CASSLAWGDTGELFF. The CDR3 DNA reads TGTGCCAGCAGCTTGGCTTGGGGGGACACCGGGGAGCTGTTTTTT. The chain joins TRBV5-5 to TRBJ2-2; D perhaps matches TRBD2 (6 bases). Between the trimmed V and J ends, which lost 0 bases and 3 bases, there was a span of 9 bases. The length of the CDR3 is 15 residues. CDR1 is SGHKS, CDR2 YYEKEE, per germline (reference sequence).

This clonotype was seen a handful of times. The rearrangement joins TRBV3-1 to TRBJ2-3; 9 positions agree with TRBD2. The germline gives CDR1 LGHDT, CDR2 YNNKEL (reference sequence). The CDR3 extends over 19 amino acids. Trimming removed 2 bases from V and 2 bases from J; junction bases left unmatched: 14. CDR3 nucleotide sequence: TGTGCCAGCAGCCAATTCCGATTAGCGGGGGATACATCCACAGATACGCAGTATTTT. Its translation: CASSQFRLAGDTSTDTQYF.

In its sample, this clonotype was seen many times. This chain links TRBV10-3 with TRBJ2-3, with D uncertain. CDR3 size: 16 residues. Germline loops: CDR1 ENHRY, CDR2 SYGVKD. Trimming shortened V by 4 bases and J by 1 base, and 15 bases separated the two germline ends. CDR3 loop: CAISGIGLDGTDTQYF. The CDR3 DNA is TGTGCCATCAGTGGAATAGGCCTGGACGGCACAGATACGCAGTATTTT.

CDR3 coding DNA: TGTGCCAGCAGCTTGGGGGGACAAGTTAACTATGGCTACACCTTC. This translates into CASSLGGQVNYGYTF. The chain links TRBV7-2 to TRBJ1-2; tentative D call: TRBD1 (6 bases). CDR1 is SGHTA, CDR2 FQGNSA, per germline. Trimming left V 3 bases short and J 1 base short, with 12 bases between. There are 15 residues in the CDR3.

This clonotype has ten or more counts. The rearrangement joins TRBV7-6 to TRBJ2-1; 7 bases are shared with TRBD2. Germline CDR1 SGHVS, CDR2 FNYEAQ. The CDR3 totals 15 residues. V lost 1 base to trimming and J lost 6 bases; unmatched junction nucleotides: 6. The CDR3 is CASSLGLAVSNEQFF. CDR3 in DNA: TGTGCCAGCAGCTTAGGGCTAGCGGTGAGCAATGAGCAGTTCTTC.

The sample holds a few counts of this clonotype. CDR3 DNA: TGCAGTGCTAGAGTTTATGGCAGGCAACTGGCGGAGACCCAGTACTTC. Translation: CSARVYGRQLAETQYF. The chain recombines TRBV20-1 with TRBJ2-5, with D unresolved. The CDR3 has 16 amino acids. Germline assignment: CDR1 DFQATT and CDR2 SNEGSKA (reference sequence). The germline V and J ends were trimmed by 1 base and 5 bases, with 20 bases remaining between them.

This clonotype showed up just a few times. The chain uses TRBV7-2 and TRBJ1-6; the match to TRBD1 covers 8 bases. The CDR3 covers 16 residues. The J segment lost 7 bases and the V segment lost 2 bases, leaving 7 bases of the junction unmatched. The germline gives CDR1 SGHTA, CDR2 FQGNSA. This chain's CDR3 is CASSLLGTGSNSPLHF. The DNA for the CDR3 is TGTGCCAGCAGCTTATTGGGGACAGGAAGCAATTCACCCCTCCACTTT.

This clonotype has a handful of counts. J is TRBJ2-1 and V is TRBV5-1, with 8 bases that match TRBD2. The CDR3 totals 16 residues. The V segment lost 1 base and the J segment 8 bases; nucleotides outside the gene matches: 11. Germline V gene data show CDR1 as SGHRS and CDR2 as YFSETQ. As DNA, the CDR3 is TGCGCCAGCAGCTTGACTGGGACTAGTACAGTCCATGAGCAGTTCTTC. Protein: CASSLTGTSTVHEQFF.

This clonotype was detected ten times or more. The V call is TRBV20-1, the J call TRBJ1-5; no definite D call. This CDR3 has 15 amino acids. V was pared by 3 bases and J by 2 bases, with 14 bases between. Germline lookup yields CDR1 DFQATT and CDR2 SNEGSKA (reference sequence). The DNA for the CDR3 is TGCAGTGCTAGCGCGGCCTCAAATGGCAATCAGCCCCAGCATTTT. Its translation is CSASAASNGNQPQHF.

The table lists this clonotype with many counts. The chain combines TRBV15 with TRBJ2-2; a possible D gene is TRBD1 (5 bases). V lost 0 bases and J 9 bases, leaving 11 bases between the germline ends. This CDR3 is 14 amino acids long. Germline-derived CDR1 and CDR2 are LNHNV and YYDKDF (reference sequence). The CDR3 DNA follows: TGTGCCACCAGCAGAGATCAGGGTGGCCGGGAGCTGTTTTTT. Encoded protein: CATSRDQGGRELFF. Filled out from reference TRBV15 and TRBJ2-2, the complete variable domain reads DAMVIQNPRYQVTQFGKPVTLSCSQTLNHNVMYWYQQKSSQAPKLLFHYYDKDFNNEADTPDNFQSRRPNTSFCFLDIRSPGLGDTAMYLCATSRDQGGRELFFGEGSRLTVL.

This clonotype was picked up many times. The CDR3 region has the DNA TGCGCCAGCAGCTTTCCGGGACAGGGGGCGGTCAGCTCCTACAATGAGCAGTTCTTC. Translated, it gives CASSFPGQGAVSSYNEQFF. The chain is built from TRBV5-1 and TRBJ2-1, with 12 bases aligning to TRBD1. This CDR3 is built from 19 residues. Germline V gene sequence: CDR1 SGHRS, CDR2 YFSETQ. Germline trimming cut 2 bases from V and 0 bases from J; bases unmatched to any gene: 9.

This clonotype was seen ten or more times. This sequence joins TRBV28 and TRBJ2-7; 11 nucleotides line up with TRBD2. The junction had 12 bases not matched to a gene; V was cut back by 5 bases and J by 3 bases. The V gene's germline CDR1 is MDHEN and CDR2 SYDVKM. CDR3 length: 17 amino acids. This chain's CDR3 is CASSPIAGGPVDYEQYF. The CDR3 bases are TGTGCCAGCAGTCCGATAGCGGGAGGGCCTGTTGACTACGAGCAGTACTTC.

J is TRBJ2-7 and V is TRBV11-2; 7 bases map to TRBD2. The CDR3 has 16 residues. The germline gives CDR1 SGHAT, CDR2 FQNNGV. V was pared by 1 base and J by 1 base, with 7 bases of the junction left unmatched. The CDR3 protein is CASSLGASGLSYEQYF. The CDR3 coding sequence is TGTGCCAGCAGCTTAGGGGCTAGCGGCTTATCCTACGAGCAGTACTTC. The variable domain in full, completed from reference TRBV11-2 and TRBJ2-7, reads EAGVAQSPRYKIIEKRQSVAFWCNPISGHATLYWYQQILGQGPKLLIQFQNNGVVDDSQLPKDRFSAERLKGVDSTLKIQPAKLEDSAVYLCASSLGASGLSYEQYFGPGTRLTVT.

The sample holds many counts of this clonotype. The germline gene is not matched at one end of the junction; a read error may be the cause. V is TRBV28 and J is TRBJ2-3, with a tentative D call TRBD2 (5 bases). This CDR3 has 15 residues. CDR1 is MDHEN and CDR2 is SYDVKM in the germline V gene. CDR3 loop: CASSTLASLGDTLYF. The CDR3 DNA sequence: TGTGCCAGCAGCACCCTAGCCTCCCTGGGAGATACGCTGTATTTT.

This clonotype was detected many times. The chain uses TRBV28 and TRBJ2-5; the D is unclear. The CDR3 has 14 residues. Germline CDR1 and CDR2: MDHEN and SYDVKM. The V end lost 1 base, the J end lost 1 base, and 7 bases lay between the germline ends. The CDR3 region is CASSLYTVQETQYF. The CDR3 DNA reads as TGTGCCAGCAGTTTATATACAGTCCAAGAGACCCAGTACTTC.

The chain has TRBV11-2 and TRBJ2-7; possibly TRBD2 for D (6 bases). CDR1 and CDR2 from the germline V gene are SGHAT and FQNNGV. The CDR3 extends over 15 amino acids. Trimming took 0 bases from V and 3 from J, leaving 12 bases between them. The CDR3 loop is CASSLDGSPYYEQYF. As DNA, the CDR3 is TGTGCCAGCAGCTTAGACGGGAGCCCTTACTACGAGCAGTACTTC.

The chain uses TRBV4-1 and TRBJ1-5; a possible D gene is TRBD1 (5 bases). CDR1 MGHRA and CDR2 YSYEKL come from the germline V gene. The CDR3 loop spans 15 amino acids. V shed 3 bases and J shed 4 bases, with 13 bases lying between them. The CDR3 DNA sequence: TGCGCCAGCAGCCAGCTGGAAGGGGAGAATCAGCCCCAGCATTTT. Amino acid sequence: CASSQLEGENQPQHF.

The table lists this clonotype with many counts. This chain joins TRBV4-3 and TRBJ1-1; possibly TRBD1 for D (6 bases). The CDR3 contains 15 residues. V shed 1 base and J shed 5 bases, with 14 bases lying between them. Germline V gene lookup returns CDR1 LGHNA and CDR2 YSLEER. The CDR3: CASSQGGGIGTEAFF. The CDR3, as DNA: TGCGCCAGCAGCCAAGGAGGGGGTATCGGGACTGAAGCTTTCTTT.